This TCR beta chain was profiled in a study of T cell repertoires in cytomegalovirus infection. Study-wide background: Newly reported HLA-C-restricted and thoroughly characterized HLA-B-restricted CMV epitopes were employed.

CDR3 size: 15 residues. CDR1 and CDR2 (germline): SGHTA, FQGNSA. The ends lost 5 bases at V and 3 bases at J; junction bases unmatched: 3. About this clonotype: Its antigen is not identified.

One entry per CDR3 protein results from TCRdb running MiXCR on the reads. The sample holds some 940,000 distinct CDR3 sequences, 30% to 40% seen once. The genes are TRBV7-2 and TRBJ1-6, with TRBD1 matching over 8 bases. The material sequenced was cultured CD8+ T cells from PBMCs, taken from culture after CMV antigen stimulation. The TCR was taken from a human donor in good health (CMV status not recorded). Some clones in this sample may be carry-over from other donors' samples. For the CDR3, the DNA is TGTGCCAGCAGCCACGGACAGGGCTATAATTCACCCCTCCACTTT. Translation: CASSHGQGYNSPLHF.